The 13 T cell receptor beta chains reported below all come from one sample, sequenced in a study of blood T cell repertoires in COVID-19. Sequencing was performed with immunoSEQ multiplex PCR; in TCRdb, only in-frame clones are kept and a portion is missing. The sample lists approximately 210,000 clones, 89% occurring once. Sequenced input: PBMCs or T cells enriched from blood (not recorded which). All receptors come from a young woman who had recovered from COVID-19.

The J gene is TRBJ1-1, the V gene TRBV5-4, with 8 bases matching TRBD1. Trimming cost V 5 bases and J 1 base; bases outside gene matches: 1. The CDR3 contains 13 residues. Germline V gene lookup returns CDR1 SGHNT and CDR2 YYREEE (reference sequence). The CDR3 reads CASRGTGNTEAFF. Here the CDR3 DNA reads TGTGCCAGCAGGGGGACAGGGAACACTGAAGCTTTCTTT.

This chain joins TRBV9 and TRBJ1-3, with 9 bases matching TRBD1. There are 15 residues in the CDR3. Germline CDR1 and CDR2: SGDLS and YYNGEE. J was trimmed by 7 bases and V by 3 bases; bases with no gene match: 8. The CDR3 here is CASSGEGTGRNTIYF. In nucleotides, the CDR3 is TGTGCCAGCAGCGGGGAGGGGACAGGGCGGAACACCATATATTTT.

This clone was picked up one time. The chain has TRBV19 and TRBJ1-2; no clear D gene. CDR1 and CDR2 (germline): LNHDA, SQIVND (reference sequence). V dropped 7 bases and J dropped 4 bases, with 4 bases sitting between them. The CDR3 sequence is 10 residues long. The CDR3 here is CASKAYGYTF. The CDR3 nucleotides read TGTGCCAGTAAAGCCTATGGCTACACCTTC.

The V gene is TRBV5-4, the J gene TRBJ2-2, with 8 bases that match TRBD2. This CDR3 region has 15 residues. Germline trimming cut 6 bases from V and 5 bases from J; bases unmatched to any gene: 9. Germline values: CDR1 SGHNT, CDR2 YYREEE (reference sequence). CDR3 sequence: CASTSGTSRTGELFF. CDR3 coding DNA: TGTGCCAGCACCTCCGGGACTAGTAGAACCGGGGAGCTGTTTTTT.

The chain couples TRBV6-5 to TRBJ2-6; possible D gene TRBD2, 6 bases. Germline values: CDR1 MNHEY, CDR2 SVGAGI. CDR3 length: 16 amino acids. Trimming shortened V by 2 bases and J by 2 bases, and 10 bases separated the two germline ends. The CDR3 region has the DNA TGTGCCAGCAGTTACGGGGGAGGCGCTGGGGCCAACGTCCTGACTTTC. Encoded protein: CASSYGGGAGANVLTF.

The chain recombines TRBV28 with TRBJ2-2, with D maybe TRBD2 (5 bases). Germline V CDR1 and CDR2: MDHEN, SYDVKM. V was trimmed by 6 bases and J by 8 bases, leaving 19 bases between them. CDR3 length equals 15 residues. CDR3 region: CASSRRTEEWGELFF. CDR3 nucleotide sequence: TGTGCCAGCAGCCGTCGGACTGAGGAGTGGGGGGAGCTGTTTTTT.

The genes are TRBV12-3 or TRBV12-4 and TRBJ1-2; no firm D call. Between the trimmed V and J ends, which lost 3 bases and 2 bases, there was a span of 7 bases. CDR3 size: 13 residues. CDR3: CASSFAANYGYTF. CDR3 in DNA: TGTGCCAGCAGTTTTGCGGCAAACTATGGCTACACCTTC.

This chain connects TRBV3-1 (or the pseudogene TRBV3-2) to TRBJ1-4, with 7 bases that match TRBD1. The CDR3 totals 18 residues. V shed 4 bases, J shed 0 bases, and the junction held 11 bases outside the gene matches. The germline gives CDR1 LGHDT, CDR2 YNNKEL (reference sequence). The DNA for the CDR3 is TGTGCCAGCAGCCCTGCGACAGGGCAGGGGGCAACTAATGAAAAACTGTTTTTT. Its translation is CASSPATGQGATNEKLFF.

The CDR3 DNA reads as TGTGCCAGCAGCCCAAACACAGGGGCCTCGGCTTTCTTT. It codes for CASSPNTGASAFF. The V and J genes are TRBV7-9 and TRBJ1-1; 7 positions match TRBD1. Germline-derived CDR1 and CDR2 are SEHNR and FQNEAQ (reference sequence). V trimming: 5 bases; J trimming: 11 bases; junction bases outside the gene matches: 11. The CDR3 is made up of 13 amino acids.

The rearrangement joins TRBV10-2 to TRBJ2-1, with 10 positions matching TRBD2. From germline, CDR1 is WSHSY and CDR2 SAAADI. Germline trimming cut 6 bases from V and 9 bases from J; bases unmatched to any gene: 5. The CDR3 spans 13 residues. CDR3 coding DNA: TGCGCCAGCAGAACTAGCGGGGCGGGTGAGCAGTTCTTC. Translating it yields CASRTSGAGEQFF.

In nucleotides, the CDR3 is TGCGCCAGCTCAATACAGGGAGTCCAAGAGACCCAGTACTTC. Translating it yields CASSIQGVQETQYF. The chain is built from TRBV5-1 and TRBJ2-5; D possibly corresponds to TRBD1 (6 bases). Trimming left V 7 bases short and J 1 base short, with 14 bases between. This CDR3 region has 14 residues. CDR1 and CDR2 from the germline V gene are SGHRS and YFSETQ.

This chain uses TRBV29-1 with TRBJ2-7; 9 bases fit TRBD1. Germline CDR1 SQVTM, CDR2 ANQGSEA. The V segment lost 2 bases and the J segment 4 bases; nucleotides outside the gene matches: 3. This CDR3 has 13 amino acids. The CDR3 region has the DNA TGCAGCGTTGAAACAGGGGGCGCGTACGAGCAGTACTTC. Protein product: CSVETGGAYEQYF.

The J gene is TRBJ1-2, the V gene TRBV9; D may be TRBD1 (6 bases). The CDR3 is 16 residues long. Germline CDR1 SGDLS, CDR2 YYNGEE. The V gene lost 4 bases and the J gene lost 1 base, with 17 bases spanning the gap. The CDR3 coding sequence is TGTGCCAGCAGCCCGGGGGGCTTAATGGGTAACTATGGCTACACCTTC. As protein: CASSPGGLMGNYGYTF.